These 17 T cell receptor beta chains originate from one sample sequenced in a study of sequential checkpoint blockade in melanoma. Generated by immunoSEQ multiplex PCR, the TCRdb table keeps only in-frame clones and is missing some. The sample records 20,000 to 25,000 clones, roughly 86% being singletons. Treatment here: randomized to nivolumab then ipilimumab (arm A) or the reverse (arm B). The starting material was CD8+ T cells sorted from blood (inferred from file names), obtained from a patient given nivolumab and ipilimumab in sequence. These receptors all come from a human donor with melanoma.

The V call is TRBV7-3, the J call TRBJ1-6; TRBD1 might be the D (6 bases). The V and J ends lost 2 bases and 5 bases respectively, with 10 bases between them. The CDR3 consists of 15 residues. Germline assignment: CDR1 SGHTA and CDR2 FQGTGA. Written as DNA, the CDR3 is TGTGCCAGCAGCTTACAGGGGTTGAATAATTCACCCCTCCACTTT. Residues: CASSLQGLNNSPLHF. Together with reference TRBV7-3 and TRBJ1-6, the CDR3 gives the full variable domain: GAGVSQTPSNKVTEKGKYVELRCDPISGHTALYWYRQSLGQGPEFLIYFQGTGAADDSGLPNDRFFAVRPEGSVSTLKIQRTERGDSAVYLCASSLQGLNNSPLHFGNGTRLTVT.

This chain connects TRBV19 to TRBJ1-5, with D maybe TRBD1 (6 bases). V was pared by 2 bases and J by 3 bases, with 14 bases between. CDR1 and CDR2 (germline): LNHDA, SQIVND (reference sequence). The CDR3 consists of 16 residues. This CDR3 reads CASSILGQGSNQPQHF. The CDR3 DNA follows: TGTGCCAGTAGTATACTAGGGCAGGGGTCCAATCAGCCCCAGCATTTT.

A few counts support this clone. This chain uses TRBV5-1 with TRBJ1-2; D not certain. V was trimmed by 4 bases and J by 10 bases, leaving 14 bases between them. Germline V gene data show CDR1 as SGHRS and CDR2 as YFSETQ. This CDR3 spans 12 amino acids. As DNA, the CDR3 is TGCGCCAGCAGCCAACATCAGGAAGACTACACCTTC. This sequence encodes CASSQHQEDYTF.

J is TRBJ2-6 and V is TRBV19; tentatively, D is TRBD1 (5 bases). The CDR3 runs to 14 residues. Germline V gene lookup returns CDR1 LNHDA and CDR2 SQIVND (reference sequence). V shed 5 bases and J shed 2 bases, with 7 bases lying between them. CDR3 coding DNA: TGTGCCAGTAGTGACAGTACTGGGGCCAACGTCCTGACTTTC. This translates into CASSDSTGANVLTF.

V usage is TRBV6-6 and J usage is TRBJ1-5; D is possibly TRBD1 (6 bases). Germline V gives CDR1 MNHNY, CDR2 SVGAGI (reference sequence). With 2 bases removed from V and 0 bases from J, the gap between germline ends came to 11 bases. The CDR3 consists of 16 residues. This chain's CDR3 is CASSYTSGDSNQPQHF. The CDR3, as DNA: TGTGCCAGCAGTTACACCTCAGGGGATAGCAATCAGCCCCAGCATTTT.

This clone appeared once. This chain connects TRBV7-8 to TRBJ1-5; D might be TRBD1 (6 bases). Germline CDR1 SGHVS, CDR2 FQNEAQ. Trimming removed 0 bases at V and 6 bases at J, with 12 bases between. The CDR3 has 15 amino acids. Written as DNA, the CDR3 is TGTGCCAGCAGCTTAGCCGACAGGTCTCGTCAGCCCCAGCATTTT. The encoded protein is CASSLADRSRQPQHF.

The V call is TRBV4-3, the J call TRBJ2-1; tentative D call: TRBD1 (5 bases). The CDR3 has 12 residues. V was shortened by 4 bases and J by 10 bases, with 11 bases between the two germline ends. Germline lookup yields CDR1 LGHNA and CDR2 YSLEER. This CDR3 reads CASSLRGGEQFF. The CDR3 DNA sequence: TGCGCCAGCAGCCTTAGGGGCGGCGAGCAGTTCTTC.

The CDR3 DNA reads as TGTGCCTGGAGTGCGAGCTTCGATACGCAGTATTTT. Translating gives CAWSASFDTQYF. This rearrangement joins TRBV30 to TRBJ2-3, with D uncertain. CDR1 and CDR2 from the germline V gene are GTSNPN and SVGIG (reference sequence). V was pared by 1 base and J by 6 bases, with 8 bases between. This CDR3 is built from 12 residues.

The chain uses TRBV11-3 and TRBJ2-5, with D maybe TRBD1 (5 bases). This CDR3 region has 15 residues. The germline gives CDR1 SGHNT, CDR2 YENEEA. Trimming left V 0 bases short and J 1 base short, with 9 bases between. The CDR3 nucleotides are TGTGCCAGCAGCTTAGACGGCAGGGTCCAAGAGACCCAGTACTTC. Translated, it gives CASSLDGRVQETQYF.

This clone was seen more than once but under ten times. The rearrangement uses TRBV2 and TRBJ1-1; TRBD1 is a possible D gene (6 bases). The CDR3 loop spans 13 amino acids. Germline values: CDR1 SNHLY, CDR2 FYNNEI. V was trimmed by 7 bases and J by 4 bases, leaving 13 bases between them. The CDR3 DNA sequence: TGTGCCAGCAAGGACAGCCGGGCCACTGAAGCTTTCTTT. Translation: CASKDSRATEAFF.

The J gene is TRBJ1-2, the V gene TRBV28, with D tentatively TRBD1 (5 bases). The germline CDR1 and CDR2 sequences are MDHEN and SYDVKM. The CDR3 loop spans 14 amino acids. Trimming pared 10 bases from V and 2 bases from J, leaving 17 bases between. CDR3 region: CAILGTAGNYGYTF. The DNA of the CDR3 is TGTGCCATCCTCGGGACTGCAGGGAACTATGGCTACACCTTC.

This chain joins TRBV18 and TRBJ1-1; TRBD1 aligns across 8 bases. V gave up 3 bases and J gave up 5 bases; unmatched junction bases: 2. The CDR3 has 13 amino acids. Germline V CDR1 and CDR2: KGHSH, LQKENI. The CDR3 DNA reads as TGTGCCAGCTCACCTACAGGGGGGACTGAAGCTTTCTTT. Its translation: CASSPTGGTEAFF.

The V call is TRBV30, the J call TRBJ1-1; 7 nucleotides align to TRBD1. Germline-derived CDR1 and CDR2 are GTSNPN and SVGIG (reference sequence). This CDR3 is 14 amino acids long. J was trimmed by 4 bases and V by 2 bases; bases with no gene match: 7. Here the CDR3 DNA reads TGTGCCTGGAGTTTAACAGGGGTGGCCACTGAAGCTTTCTTT. As protein: CAWSLTGVATEAFF.

V gene TRBV10-3 combines with J gene TRBJ2-3, with D perhaps TRBD2 (5 bases). In germline, CDR1 is ENHRY, CDR2 SYGVKD. The V and J ends lost 8 bases and 4 bases respectively, with 10 bases between them. This CDR3 contains 12 residues. For the CDR3, the DNA is TGTGCCATCGGGAGAACGGCAGATACGCAGTATTTT. Translation: CAIGRTADTQYF.

The V gene is TRBV7-2, the J gene TRBJ1-1; 8 nucleotides line up with TRBD1. The CDR3 is 16 residues long. Trimming took 5 bases from V and 2 from J; bases not matched to a gene: 10. CDR1 SGHTA and CDR2 FQGNSA come from the germline V gene. The CDR3 loop is CASSLRTGSYNTEAFF. The CDR3 nucleotides read TGTGCCAGCAGCCTTCGGACAGGGAGTTATAACACTGAAGCTTTCTTT.

This rearrangement joins TRBV28 to TRBJ1-2; tentative D call: TRBD1 (6 bases). This CDR3 has 14 amino acids. CDR1 and CDR2 (germline): MDHEN, SYDVKM. Trimming took 2 bases from V and 2 from J, leaving 9 bases between them. The CDR3 spells CASSLRQDNYGYTF. The CDR3 DNA is TGTGCCAGCAGTTTAAGACAGGACAACTATGGCTACACCTTC.

This clone was recorded a few times. The V and J genes are TRBV11-2 and TRBJ2-1; TRBD2 aligns across 11 bases. V trimming: 0 bases; J trimming: 8 bases; junction bases outside the gene matches: 9. The germline V gene encodes CDR1 SGHAT and CDR2 FQNNGV. This CDR3 is built from 17 residues. Here the CDR3 reads CASSLDSRTSGSYEQFF. As DNA, the CDR3 is TGTGCCAGCAGCTTAGATTCCAGAACTAGCGGGAGCTATGAGCAGTTCTTC.